Listed below are T cell receptor beta chains from one sample, sequenced in a study of OX40 agonist ivuxolimab in advanced cancers. Libraries were prepared by immunoSEQ multiplex PCR; TCRdb keeps only in-frame clonotypes and omits some of them. This sample carries about 100,000 clones, over 75% of them seen once, and the ten largest clones take about 0.17%. This sample comprised CD4+ or CD8+ T cells sorted from blood, obtained in a trial of the OX40 agonist ivuxolimab. The source is an adult with an advanced solid tumor such as melanoma, head and neck, liver or kidney cancer. CDR3s include the opening cysteine and the closing phenylalanine or tryptophan. A D gene is named only where the DNA matches it firmly. Size tells how often a clone was seen (once, few, many) or the class of an expanded clone, and some rows leave it out.

>TRBJ1-2|TRBV2|NA|15|NA
CASSEVTVDNYGYTF
TGTGCCAGCAGTGAGGTCACGGTTGATAACTATGGCTACACCTTC
>TRBJ1-1|TRBV5-4|NA|15|NA
CASSLERDSPTEAFF
TGTGCCAGCAGCTTGGAGCGGGACTCCCCCACTGAAGCTTTCTTT
>TRBJ1-3|TRBV28|NA|17|NA
CASRGRAGLLSGNTIYF
TGTGCCAGCCGCGGTAGGGCAGGATTGCTCTCTGGAAACACCATATATTTT
>TRBJ1-6|TRBV30|NA|15|NA
CAWSLVEQGNSPLHF
TGTGCCTGGAGTCTCGTGGAACAGGGTAATTCACCCCTCCACTTT
>TRBJ2-1|TRBV18|NA|16|NA
CASSPNRASSYNEQFF
TGTGCCAGCTCACCCAACAGAGCCTCCTCCTACAATGAGCAGTTCTTC
>TRBJ1-5|TRBV4-2|NA|19|NA
CASSPGVGLGNQGNQPQHF
TGTGCCAGCAGCCCTGGGGTCGGACTGGGGAATCAGGGCAATCAGCCCCAGCATTTT
>TRBJ2-2|TRBV28|NA|15|NA
CASRRSRGVPGELFF
TGTGCCAGCAGGCGCAGCAGGGGGGTCCCCGGGGAGCTGTTTTTT
>TRBJ1-4|TRBV5-1|NA|14|few
CASTDGTVNEKLFF
TGCGCCAGCACCGACGGGACCGTTAATGAAAAACTGTTTTTT
>TRBJ1-1|TRBV5-1|NA|14|few
CASSLAGMNTEAFF
TGCGCCAGCAGCTTGGCGGGGATGAACACTGAAGCTTTCTTT
>TRBJ1-4|TRBV5-1|NA|14|NA
CASSPRGSNEKLFF
TGCGCCAGCAGCCCCCGGGGGTCTAATGAAAAACTGTTTTTT
>TRBJ2-1|TRBV11-2|NA|15|once
CASSLPRSSYNEQFF
TGTGCCAGCAGCCTACCCAGGAGCTCCTACAATGAGCAGTTCTTC
>TRBJ2-3|TRBV7-9|NA|13|NA
CASTRDSSDTQYF
TGTGCCAGCACCCGGGACTCATCAGATACGCAGTATTTT
>TRBJ2-2|TRBV19|NA|14|few
CASSIQGYTGELFF
TGTGCCAGTAGTATACAGGGTTACACCGGGGAGCTGTTTTTT
>TRBJ2-7|TRBV29-1|NA|17|NA
CSVGGRASGHSSYEQYF
TGCAGCGTTGGTGGCAGGGCGAGCGGCCATAGCTCCTACGAGCAGTACTTC
>TRBJ1-3|TRBV7-8|NA|13|NA
CASSSVGGDTIYF
TGTGCCAGCAGCTCTGTCGGGGGGGACACCATATATTTT
>TRBJ2-5|TRBV2|TRBD1|13|NA
CATTGQAQETQYF
TGTGCCACCACGGGACAGGCCCAAGAGACCCAGTACTTC
>TRBJ2-7|TRBV5-1|TRBD2|18|NA
CASSPWTSGSSDIYEQYF
TGCGCCAGCAGCCCGTGGACTAGCGGAAGTTCCGATATCTACGAGCAGTACTTC
>TRBJ2-5|TRBV11-2|NA|14|NA
CASTASMFQETQYF
TGTGCCAGCACAGCTTCCATGTTCCAAGAGACCCAGTACTTC
>TRBJ2-3|TRBV18|TRBD2|15|NA
CASSRTSGSGDTQYF
TGTGCCAGCTCGAGGACTAGCGGGAGTGGAGATACGCAGTATTTT
>TRBJ2-1|TRBV4-1|NA|11|NA
CASSQDTEQFF
TGCGCCAGCAGCCAAGATACTGAGCAGTTCTTC
>TRBJ2-5|TRBV11-3|NA|15|NA
CASSLGSQTQETQYF
TGTGCCAGCAGCTTAGGTAGCCAGACACAAGAGACCCAGTACTTC
>TRBJ1-2|TRBV27|TRBD1|16|NA
CASSLIGQGANYGYTF
TGTGCCAGCAGTTTAATCGGGCAGGGGGCAAACTATGGCTACACCTTC
>TRBJ2-1|TRBV11-3|NA|14|NA
CASSLDQGYNEQFF
TGTGCCAGCAGCTTAGATCAAGGGTACAATGAGCAGTTCTTC
>TRBJ1-5|TRBV7-6|TRBD1|16|NA
CASSPETGALNQPQHF
TGTGCCAGCAGCCCCGAGACAGGGGCGCTCAATCAGCCCCAGCATTTT
>TRBJ1-1|TRBV19|NA|14|NA
CASSIGVRNTEAFF
TGTGCCAGTAGTATTGGGGTCAGGAACACTGAAGCTTTCTTT
>TRBJ1-2|TRBV6-1|NA|13|NA
CASSEQINYGYTF
TGTGCCAGCAGTGAACAGATTAACTATGGCTACACCTTC